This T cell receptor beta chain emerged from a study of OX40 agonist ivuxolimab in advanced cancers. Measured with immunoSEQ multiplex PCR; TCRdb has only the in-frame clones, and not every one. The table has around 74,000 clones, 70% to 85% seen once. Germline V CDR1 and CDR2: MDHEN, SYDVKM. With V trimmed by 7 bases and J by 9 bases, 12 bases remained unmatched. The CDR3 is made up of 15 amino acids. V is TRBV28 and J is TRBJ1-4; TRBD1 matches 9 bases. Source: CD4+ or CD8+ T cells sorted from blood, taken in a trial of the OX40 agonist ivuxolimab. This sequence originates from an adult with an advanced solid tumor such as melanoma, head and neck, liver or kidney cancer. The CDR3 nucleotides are TGTGCCAGCACCGACTCGGGACAGGGATGGAAAAAACTGTTTTTT. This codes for CASTDSGQGWKKLFF.